This TCR beta chain was recovered during a study of blood T cell repertoires in COVID-19. Study-wide context: Samples of COVID-19 (acute and convalescent) were obtained from the United States, Italy and Spain.

Per the study methods: Reference gene primer amplification in the assay estimated nucleated cell counts. Repertoires were generated with immunoSEQ multiplex PCR, while TCRdb's copy carries only in-frame clones and drops some. For V, J and clone size, that table is used; D and trimming come from the DNA. In the table there are a few hundred thousand clones, about 86% of which are singletons. This clone was seen only once. The CDR3 totals 15 residues. Germline values: CDR1 SEHNR, CDR2 FQNEAQ (reference sequence). V was shortened by 0 bases and J by 4 bases, with 10 bases between the two germline ends. Grouping used clinical history reported by participants in a survey and questionnaire.

The gene calls are TRBV7-9 and TRBJ1-3, with D possibly matching TRBD1 (5 bases). Sequenced: PBMCs or T cells enriched from blood (not recorded which). This clonotype was sampled from a woman aged 50 to 65 in a cohort exposed to, infected with or recovered from COVID-19 (not recorded which). The DNA of the CDR3 is TGTGCCAGCAGCTTAGCCAGGGCTGGAGGAAACACCATATATTTT. Protein sequence: CASSLARAGGNTIYF. Drawing the rest from reference TRBV7-9 and TRBJ1-3, the complete variable domain is DTGVSQNPRHKITKRGQNVTFRCDPISEHNRLYWYRQTLGQGPEFLTYFQNEAQLEKSRLLSDRFSAERPKGSFSTLEIQRTEQGDSAMYLCASSLARAGGNTIYFGEGSWLTVV.